This passage covers 31 T cell receptor beta chains from one sample sequenced in a study of identical twins. Via MiXCR, TCRdb re-called the 5' RACE reads, giving one row per CDR3 protein. The sample consists of around 960,000 distinct CDR3 sequences, 9% to 15% of them appearing once. This sample was shared with a second study, whose subject was yellow fever vaccine responses in identical twins.

Sequencing was performed on PBMCs. These receptors all stem from a woman aged 18-29 years in good health.

In its sample, this clonotype was seen a few times. This chain links TRBV28 with TRBJ1-2; a possible D gene is TRBD1 (5 bases). Germline CDR1 is MDHEN and CDR2 is SYDVKM. CDR3 length: 13 residues. Trimming removed 3 bases at V and 5 bases at J, with 10 bases between. The CDR3 sequence: CASSLLQEYGYTF. CDR3 nucleotide sequence: TGTGCCAGCAGTTTGTTACAGGAGTATGGCTACACCTTC.

This clonotype was recorded many times. J is TRBJ2-1 and V is TRBV10-3, with 13 nucleotides matching TRBD2. V gave up 4 bases and J gave up 9 bases; unmatched junction bases: 18. This CDR3 is built from 19 residues. The V gene's germline CDR1 is ENHRY and CDR2 SYGVKD. DNA of the CDR3: TGTGCCATCAGTGTGTCGGGACTAGCGGGAACATTTTCTTCGGGTGAGCAGTTCTTC. Protein sequence: CAISVSGLAGTFSSGEQFF.

The chain recombines TRBV15 with TRBJ2-7; TRBD1 matches at 9 bases. J lost 6 bases, V lost 3 bases, and 6 bases had no gene match. CDR3 length: 14 amino acids. Germline CDR1 and CDR2: LNHNV and YYDKDF (reference sequence). CDR3 sequence: CATSSTETGGEQYF. CDR3 in DNA: TGTGCCACCAGCAGTACGGAGACAGGGGGCGAGCAGTACTTC.

The rearrangement uses TRBV5-1 and TRBJ1-2; 9 bases are a match to TRBD1. V lost 3 bases, J lost 6 bases, and 12 bases stayed unmatched. This CDR3 is built from 16 residues. Germline assignment: CDR1 SGHRS and CDR2 YFSETQ. This chain's CDR3 is CASSWTGVEVYDGYTF. In nucleotides, the CDR3 is TGCGCCAGCAGCTGGACAGGGGTAGAGGTGTACGATGGCTACACCTTC.

This clonotype was counted a few times. CDR3 residues: CSAPSGSGEQFF. Written as DNA, the CDR3 is TGCAGTGCCCCTAGCGGGAGTGGTGAGCAGTTCTTC. The chain couples TRBV20-1 to TRBJ2-1, with TRBD2 matching 10 bases. Per germline, CDR1 DFQATT and CDR2 SNEGSKA (reference sequence). The junction had 5 bases not matched to a gene; V was cut back by 6 bases and J by 9 bases. This CDR3 comprises 12 residues.

The chain carries TRBV12-5 and TRBJ2-2; 11 nucleotides line up with TRBD1. The germline gives CDR1 LGHNT, CDR2 FRNRAP. The junction had 8 bases not matched to a gene; V was cut back by 4 bases and J by 7 bases. The CDR3 contains 16 residues. The CDR3 is CASGYLRTGGYGELFF. In DNA, the CDR3 is TGTGCTAGTGGTTACCTCAGGACAGGGGGCTACGGGGAGCTGTTTTTT. Complete variable domain (other parts from reference TRBV12-5 and TRBJ2-2): DARVTQTPRHKVTEMGQEVTMRCQPILGHNTVFWYRQTMMQGLELLAYFRNRAPLDDSGMPKDRFSAEMPDATLATLKIQPSEPRDSAVYFCASGYLRTGGYGELFFGEGSRLTVL.

This clonotype was counted at least ten times. This sequence joins TRBV5-1 and TRBJ2-1, with 7 bases aligning to TRBD2. Germline V CDR1 and CDR2: SGHRS, YFSETQ. The J segment lost 7 bases and the V segment lost 0 bases, leaving 4 bases of the junction unmatched. CDR3 length: 14 amino acids. The CDR3 DNA is TGCGCCAGCAGCTTGGCGGGAGGATTGAATGAGCAGTTCTTC. Translated, it gives CASSLAGGLNEQFF.

This sequence joins TRBV27 and TRBJ2-3, with TRBD2 identical over 12 bases. The CDR3 is made up of 17 amino acids. The V gene end was trimmed by 4 bases and the J gene end by 0 bases; junction bases not matched to a gene: 5. In germline, CDR1 is MNHEY, CDR2 SMNVEV (reference sequence). The CDR3 region has the DNA TGTGCCAGCAGTTCAAAACTAGCGGGAGGAAGCACAGATACGCAGTATTTT. Its protein product is CASSSKLAGGSTDTQYF.

The chain employs TRBV19 and TRBJ2-1; D gene ambiguous. The CDR3 runs to 17 residues. V was trimmed by 0 bases and J by 0 bases, leaving 12 bases between them. CDR1 and CDR2 from the germline V gene are LNHDA and SQIVND (reference sequence). The CDR3 here is CASSIERRESSYNEQFF. In DNA form, the CDR3 reads TGTGCCAGTAGTATAGAGCGCCGAGAAAGCTCCTACAATGAGCAGTTCTTC.

This clonotype showed up just a few times. V and J are TRBV7-8 and TRBJ2-6; 7 bases are shared with TRBD1. V trimming: 5 bases; J trimming: 4 bases; junction bases outside the gene matches: 5. CDR3 length: 15 amino acids. Germline CDR1 is SGHVS and CDR2 is FQNEAQ. The CDR3 here is CASSQQGLGANVLTF. CDR3 DNA sequence: TGTGCCAGCAGCCAACAGGGGTTAGGGGCCAACGTCCTGACTTTC. The entire variable domain, with the rest obtained from reference TRBV7-8 and TRBJ2-6, is as follows: GAGVSQSPRYKVAKRGQDVALRCDPISGHVSLFWYQQALGQGPEFLTYFQNEAQLDKSGLPSDRFFAERPEGSVSTLKIQRTQQEDSAVYLCASSQQGLGANVLTFGAGSRLTVL.

A remark on this clonotype: An end of the junction differs from the germline gene, which may be a read error. This chain uses TRBV5-1 with TRBJ2-5, with D perhaps assigned TRBD1 or TRBD2 (5 bases each). The germline gives CDR1 SGHRS, CDR2 YFSETQ. This CDR3 comprises 14 residues. Here the CDR3 reads CASSTGTLQETKYF. The CDR3 bases are TGCGCCAGCAGCACCGGGACCCTCCAAGAGACCAAGTACTTC.

The chain couples TRBV5-1 to TRBJ2-1; TRBD2 is a possible D gene (6 bases). In germline, CDR1 is SGHRS, CDR2 YFSETQ. The germline V and J ends were trimmed by 2 bases and 8 bases, with 23 bases remaining between them. This CDR3 comprises 17 residues. The CDR3 DNA follows: TGCGCCAGCAGCTTACCCGCCGGGACTCCTTTGAATGATGAGCAGTTCTTC. It specifies CASSLPAGTPLNDEQFF.

This rearrangement joins TRBV5-6 to TRBJ1-3; D gene unclear. V shed 0 bases and J shed 2 bases, with 6 bases lying between them. Germline V gives CDR1 SGHDT, CDR2 YYEEEE. This CDR3 has 14 amino acids. CDR3 sequence (DNA): TGTGCCAGCAGCTTGGGGGTGACTGGAAACACCATATATTTT. Protein product: CASSLGVTGNTIYF.

Turning to this clonotype: At one end the junction does not follow the germline gene, possibly because of a read error. This sequence joins TRBV7-9 and TRBJ2-3, with 12 bases identical to TRBD2. The CDR3 has 16 residues. Germline assignment: CDR1 SEHNR and CDR2 FQNEAQ (reference sequence). The CDR3 sequence: CATSPLAGGLTDTQYF. CDR3 DNA: TGTGCCACCAGCCCCCTAGCGGGGGGGCTAACAGATACGCAGTATTTT.

The chain has TRBV4-1 and TRBJ2-1, with D uncertain. From germline, CDR1 is MGHRA and CDR2 YSYEKL. Trimming stripped 6 bases from V and 8 bases from J, with 14 bases between. CDR3 size: 13 residues. CDR3 amino acids: CASRSNEGYEQFF. The DNA of the CDR3 is TGCGCCAGCAGATCCAATGAAGGCTATGAGCAGTTCTTC.

This clonotype was seen only a few times. The chain combines TRBV29-1 with TRBJ2-3, with 10 positions matching TRBD2. Germline V gene data show CDR1 as SQVTM and CDR2 as ANQGSEA. Trimming at V came to 2 bases and at J to 5 bases, leaving 7 bases not matched to a gene. This CDR3 has 15 amino acids. CDR3 DNA sequence: TGCAGCGTTGAACGAGCGGGAGGGCCTGGAGATACGCAGTATTTT. Encoded protein: CSVERAGGPGDTQYF.

This clonotype has only a few counts. This chain uses TRBV20-1 with TRBJ1-6; D may be TRBD1 (5 bases). Trimming shortened V by 6 bases and J by 7 bases, and 16 bases separated the two germline ends. The germline gives CDR1 DFQATT, CDR2 SNEGSKA (reference sequence). The CDR3 loop spans 14 amino acids. CDR3 sequence: CSATGREGNSPLHF. DNA of the CDR3: TGCAGTGCGACTGGCAGGGAGGGGAATTCACCCCTCCACTTT.

This chain connects TRBV3-1 to TRBJ1-4; D may be TRBD1 (6 bases). V lost 4 bases to trimming and J lost 6 bases, with 15 bases between them. CDR1 and CDR2 (germline): LGHDT, YNNKEL (reference sequence). This CDR3 spans 15 amino acids. The CDR3 DNA reads TGTGCCAGCAGCCCCTGGGGGCGGGATGATGAAAAACTGTTTTTT. This encodes CASSPWGRDDEKLFF.

This clonotype has only a few counts. The rearrangement uses TRBV20-1 and TRBJ2-1; D is undetermined. V lost 8 bases and J lost 0, with 11 bases in between. Germline CDR1 is DFQATT and CDR2 is SNEGSKA (reference sequence). The CDR3 runs 13 residues. CDR3 region: CSFLPSSYNEQFF. In DNA form, the CDR3 reads TGCAGTTTCCTCCCCAGCTCCTACAATGAGCAGTTCTTC.

The chain couples TRBV12-3 or TRBV12-4 to TRBJ2-1; the match to TRBD2 covers 15 bases. V trimming: 6 bases; J trimming: 4 bases; junction bases outside the gene matches: 10. The CDR3 length is 18 residues. The CDR3 DNA reads TGTGCCAGCAGCTGGGGACTAGCGGGAGGAGGGGTATACAATGAGCAGTTCTTC. Protein product: CASSWGLAGGGVYNEQFF.

This chain connects TRBV4-1 to TRBJ2-3; 7 bases align to TRBD1. Germline V CDR1 and CDR2: MGHRA, YSYEKL. The trim removed 4 bases at V and 0 bases at J, leaving 13 bases unmatched. The CDR3 loop spans 18 amino acids. This CDR3 is CASSPPSGQLSSTDTQYF. The CDR3 nucleotides read TGCGCCAGCAGCCCCCCGTCGGGACAGCTCTCTAGCACAGATACGCAGTATTTT.

The V and J genes are TRBV19 and TRBJ1-6, with a weak D call TRBD1 (6 bases). V was shortened by 7 bases and J by 10 bases, with 11 bases between the two germline ends. This CDR3 spans 12 amino acids. Germline V gives CDR1 LNHDA, CDR2 SQIVND (reference sequence). The CDR3 sequence: CASTGHQSPLHF. CDR3 nucleotides: TGTGCCAGTACGGGACATCAGTCACCCCTCCACTTT.

This chain connects TRBV5-6 to TRBJ2-3, with 13 bases aligning to TRBD2. Germline trimming cut 6 bases from V and 0 bases from J; bases unmatched to any gene: 7. The CDR3 runs to 17 residues. The germline V gene encodes CDR1 SGHDT and CDR2 YYEEEE. The CDR3 DNA reads as TGTGCCAGCAACAGACTAGCGGGGGGCTTGAGCACAGATACGCAGTATTTT. Protein: CASNRLAGGLSTDTQYF.

At least ten counts were recorded for this clonotype. The gene calls are TRBV28 and TRBJ1-3; no reliable D call. Germline V gene data show CDR1 as MDHEN and CDR2 as SYDVKM. Trimming stripped 3 bases from V and 2 bases from J, with 14 bases between. This CDR3 is 16 amino acids long. Written as DNA, the CDR3 is TGTGCCAGCAGTTTCGACGCTCGTTTCACTGGAAACACCATATATTTT. Its translation is CASSFDARFTGNTIYF. Filled out from reference TRBV28 and TRBJ1-3, the complete variable domain reads DVKVTQSSRYLVKRTGEKVFLECVQDMDHENMFWYRQDPGLGLRLIYFSYDVKMKEKGDIPEGYSVSREKKERFSLILESASTNQTSMYLCASSFDARFTGNTIYFGEGSWLTVV.

This clonotype has a count of ten or more. This chain uses TRBV12-5 with TRBJ2-7; 8 bases are shared with TRBD2. V dropped 7 bases and J dropped 5; count of bases not matched to a gene: 13. This CDR3 contains 15 residues. Germline V gene lookup returns CDR1 LGHNT and CDR2 FRNRAP. This CDR3 reads CASALSGRKNDEQYF. The CDR3 DNA follows: TGTGCTAGTGCCTTAAGCGGGAGAAAAAATGACGAGCAGTACTTC.

This clonotype came up many times. This chain links TRBV12-3 or TRBV12-4 with TRBJ1-1; D unresolved. Trimming stripped 6 bases from V and 1 base from J, with 12 bases between. The CDR3 is made up of 14 amino acids. As DNA, the CDR3 is TGTGCCAGCAGCCGCCGGACGGGGAACACTGAAGCTTTCTTT. Translation: CASSRRTGNTEAFF.

This clonotype was counted between two and nine times. The V and J genes are TRBV24-1 and TRBJ1-1; 9 bases fit TRBD1. The CDR3 sequence is 16 residues long. Unmatched junction bases numbered 8, after V lost 6 bases and J lost 1 base. In germline, CDR1 is KGHDR, CDR2 SFDVKD. CDR3 nucleotides: TGTGCCACCAGTCGGGGACAGGGAGGGTCGAACACTGAAGCTTTCTTT. Translating gives CATSRGQGGSNTEAFF.

This clonotype was observed a handful of times. The genes are TRBV12-3 or TRBV12-4 and TRBJ1-1, with no clear D. CDR3 size: 14 residues. V was pared by 2 bases and J by 0 bases, with 7 bases between. The CDR3 DNA follows: TGTGCCAGCAGTTTACGACGGTTGAACACTGAAGCTTTCTTT. It translates to CASSLRRLNTEAFF.

The J gene is TRBJ2-1, the V gene TRBV3-1; TRBD1 matches 8 bases. The CDR3 extends over 15 amino acids. V lost 10 bases and J lost 0; bases outside the gene matches: 8. Germline V gene sequence: CDR1 LGHDT, CDR2 YNNKEL (reference sequence). In DNA, the CDR3 is TGTGCCACCTGCCCAGGGGGCTACTCCTACAATGAGCAGTTCTTC. Translating gives CATCPGGYSYNEQFF.

The gene calls are TRBV13 and TRBJ1-2; D remains ambiguous. The CDR3 length is 15 residues. V was clipped by 5 bases and J by 0 bases, with 13 bases between them. Germline assignment: CDR1 PRHDT and CDR2 FYEKMQ (reference sequence). CDR3 sequence reads: CASSQRQEANYGYTF. The DNA of the CDR3 is TGTGCCAGCAGCCAAAGACAAGAAGCTAACTATGGCTACACCTTC.

In this sample, this clonotype turned up many times. J is TRBJ1-5 and V is TRBV14, with a possible D match to TRBD1 (5 bases). CDR3 length equals 13 residues. The V gene's germline CDR1 is SGHDN and CDR2 FVKESK. Trimming took 1 base from V and 12 from J, leaving 13 bases between them. CDR3 sequence (DNA): TGTGCCAGCAGCCAAGGTCCTCGGGACGGCCAGCATTTT. Its protein product is CASSQGPRDGQHF. Full variable domain (remainder filled in from reference TRBV14 and TRBJ1-5): EAGVTQFPSHSVIEKGQTVTLRCDPISGHDNLYWYRRVMGKEIKFLLHFVKESKQDESGMPNNRFLAERTGGTYSTLKVQPAELEDSGVYFCASSQGPRDGQHFGDGTRLSIL.